This T cell receptor beta chain stems from a study of blood T cell repertoires in COVID-19. Looking at the study overall: Italy, Spain and the United States were the sources of the convalescent and acute COVID-19 samples. From T cells, B-cell-depleted T cells, or PBMCs came the material, which was cDNA or gDNA.

Assay: immunoSEQ multiplex PCR; the TCRdb copy retains only in-frame clones and omits some. The sample has some 220,000 clones; approximately 90% are singletons. Participant reports of clinical history set cohort assignment. This clonotype was sampled from a young woman in a cohort exposed to, infected with or recovered from COVID-19 (not recorded which). Sequencing input: PBMCs or T cells enriched from blood (not recorded which).

The CDR3 spells CASSLRDTSYEQYF. The CDR3 DNA reads as TGTGCCAGCAGTCTCCGGGACACATCCTACGAGCAGTACTTC. This chain links TRBV27 with TRBJ2-7; maybe TRBD1 (6 bases). The V gene lost 5 bases and the J gene lost 1 base, with 12 bases spanning the gap. Germline loops: CDR1 MNHEY, CDR2 SMNVEV (reference sequence). The CDR3 is made up of 14 amino acids.